This TCR beta chain originates from a study of blood T cell repertoires in COVID-19. The germline CDR1 and CDR2 sequences are SGHNT and YYREEE (reference sequence). The V gene end was trimmed by 6 bases and the J gene end by 8 bases; junction bases not matched to a gene: 13. CDR3 length equals 14 residues. Sequenced by immunoSEQ multiplex PCR; TCRdb stores in-frame clones only, minus some. The sample has some 300,000 clones, under 90% seen once. Sequencing used peripheral blood. The receptor was isolated from a woman aged 30 to 39 with COVID-19, enrolled during active disease. The chain links TRBV5-4 to TRBJ1-2; 7 positions agree with TRBD1. For the CDR3, the DNA is TGTGCCAGCACCACCCGACAGGGACGGGTCGGCTACACCTTC. Translation: CASTTRQGRVGYTF. The variable domain in full, completed from reference TRBV5-4 and TRBJ1-2, reads ETGVTQSPTHLIKTRGQQVTLRCSSQSGHNTVSWYQQALGQGPQFIFQYYREEENGRGNFPPRFSGLQFPNYSSELNVNALELDDSALYLCASTTRQGRVGYTFGSGTRLTVV.